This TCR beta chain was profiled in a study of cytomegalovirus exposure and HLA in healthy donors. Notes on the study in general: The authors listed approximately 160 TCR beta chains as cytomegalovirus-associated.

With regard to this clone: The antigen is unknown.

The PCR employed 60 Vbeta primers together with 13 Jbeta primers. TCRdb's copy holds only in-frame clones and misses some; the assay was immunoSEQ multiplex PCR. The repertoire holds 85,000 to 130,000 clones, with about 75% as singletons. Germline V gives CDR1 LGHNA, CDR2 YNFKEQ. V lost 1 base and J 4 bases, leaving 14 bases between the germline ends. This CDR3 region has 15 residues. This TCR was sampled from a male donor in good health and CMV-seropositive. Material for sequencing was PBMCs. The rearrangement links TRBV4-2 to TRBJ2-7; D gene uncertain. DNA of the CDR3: TGTGCCAGCAGCCAAGGTTTGGGCCGCAGGTACGAGCAGTACTTC. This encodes CASSQGLGRRYEQYF.